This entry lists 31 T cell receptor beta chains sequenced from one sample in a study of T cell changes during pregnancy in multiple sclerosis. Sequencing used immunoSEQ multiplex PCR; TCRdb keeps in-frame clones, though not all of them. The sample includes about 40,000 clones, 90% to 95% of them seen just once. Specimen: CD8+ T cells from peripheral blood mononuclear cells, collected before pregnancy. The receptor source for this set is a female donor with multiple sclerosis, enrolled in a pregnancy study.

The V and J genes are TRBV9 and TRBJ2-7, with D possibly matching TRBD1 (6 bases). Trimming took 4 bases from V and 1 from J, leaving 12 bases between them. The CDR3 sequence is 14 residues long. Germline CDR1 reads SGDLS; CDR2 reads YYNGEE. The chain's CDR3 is CASSPQTGSYEQYF. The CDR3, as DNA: TGTGCCAGCAGCCCTCAAACAGGGTCCTACGAGCAGTACTTC.

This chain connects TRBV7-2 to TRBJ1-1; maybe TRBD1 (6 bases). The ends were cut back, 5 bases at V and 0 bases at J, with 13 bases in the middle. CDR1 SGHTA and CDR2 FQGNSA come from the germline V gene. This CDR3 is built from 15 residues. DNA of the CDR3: TGTGCCAGCAGCGCAGGCAGGGGTCTGAACACTGAAGCTTTCTTT. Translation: CASSAGRGLNTEAFF.

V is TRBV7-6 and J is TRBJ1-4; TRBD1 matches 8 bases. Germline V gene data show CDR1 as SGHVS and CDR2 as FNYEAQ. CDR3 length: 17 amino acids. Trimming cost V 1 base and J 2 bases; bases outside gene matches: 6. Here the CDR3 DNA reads TGTGCCAGCAGCTTAGATCCGGGACAGGCCACTAATGAAAAACTGTTTTTT. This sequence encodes CASSLDPGQATNEKLFF.

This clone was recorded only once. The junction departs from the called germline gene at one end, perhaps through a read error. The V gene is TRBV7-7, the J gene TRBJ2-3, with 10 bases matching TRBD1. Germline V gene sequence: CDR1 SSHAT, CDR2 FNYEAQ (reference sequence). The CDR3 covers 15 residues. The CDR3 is CASSHGTGATDTQYF. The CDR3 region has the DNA TGTGCTAGCAGTCACGGGACAGGGGCCACAGATACGCAGTATTTT.

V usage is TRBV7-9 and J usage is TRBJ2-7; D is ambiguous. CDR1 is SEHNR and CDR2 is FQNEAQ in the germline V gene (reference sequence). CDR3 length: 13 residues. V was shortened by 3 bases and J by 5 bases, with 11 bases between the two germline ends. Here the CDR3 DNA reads TGTGCCAGCAGCTTTGCAGGCTTCGACGAGCAGTACTTC. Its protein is CASSFAGFDEQYF.

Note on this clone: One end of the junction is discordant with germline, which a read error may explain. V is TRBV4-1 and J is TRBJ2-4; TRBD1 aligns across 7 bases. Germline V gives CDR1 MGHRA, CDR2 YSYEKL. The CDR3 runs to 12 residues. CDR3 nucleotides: TGCGCCAGCAGCCAAGGCCCGGGACAGCGTATTTTC. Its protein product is CASSQGPGQRIF.

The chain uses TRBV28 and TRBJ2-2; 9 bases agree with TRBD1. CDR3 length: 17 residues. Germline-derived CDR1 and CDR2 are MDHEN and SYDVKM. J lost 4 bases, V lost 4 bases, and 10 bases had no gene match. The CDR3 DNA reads TGTGCCAGCAGTTCCCCAGGGTCGACAGGGGGCACCGGGGAGCTGTTTTTT. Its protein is CASSSPGSTGGTGELFF. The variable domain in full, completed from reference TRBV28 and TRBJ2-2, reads DVKVTQSSRYLVKRTGEKVFLECVQDMDHENMFWYRQDPGLGLRLIYFSYDVKMKEKGDIPEGYSVSREKKERFSLILESASTNQTSMYLCASSSPGSTGGTGELFFGEGSRLTVL.

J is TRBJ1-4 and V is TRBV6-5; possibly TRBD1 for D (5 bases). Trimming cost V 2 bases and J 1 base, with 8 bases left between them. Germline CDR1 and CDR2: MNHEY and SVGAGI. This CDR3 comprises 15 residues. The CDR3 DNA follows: TGTGCCAGCAGTTACCAGGGCCGAACTAATGAAAAACTGTTTTTT. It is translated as CASSYQGRTNEKLFF.

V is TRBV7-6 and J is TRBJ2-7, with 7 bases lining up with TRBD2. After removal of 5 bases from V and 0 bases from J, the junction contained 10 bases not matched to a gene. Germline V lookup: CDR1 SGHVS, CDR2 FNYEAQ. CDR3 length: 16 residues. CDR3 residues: CASSPSGTPPSYEQYF. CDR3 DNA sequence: TGTGCCAGCAGCCCGAGCGGGACCCCCCCCTCCTACGAGCAGTACTTC.

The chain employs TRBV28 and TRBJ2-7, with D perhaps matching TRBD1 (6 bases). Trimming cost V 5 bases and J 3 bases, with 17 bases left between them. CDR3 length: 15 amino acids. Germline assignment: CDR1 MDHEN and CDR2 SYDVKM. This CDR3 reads CASSTAEGVSYEQYF. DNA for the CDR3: TGTGCCAGCAGTACCGCTGAGGGGGTGAGCTACGAGCAGTACTTC.

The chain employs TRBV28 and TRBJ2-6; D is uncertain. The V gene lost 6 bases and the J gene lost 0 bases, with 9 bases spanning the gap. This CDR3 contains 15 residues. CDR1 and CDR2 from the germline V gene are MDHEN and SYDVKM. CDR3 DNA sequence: TGTGCCAGCAGCCCCCCCCTCTCTGGGGCCAACGTCCTGACTTTC. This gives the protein CASSPPLSGANVLTF.

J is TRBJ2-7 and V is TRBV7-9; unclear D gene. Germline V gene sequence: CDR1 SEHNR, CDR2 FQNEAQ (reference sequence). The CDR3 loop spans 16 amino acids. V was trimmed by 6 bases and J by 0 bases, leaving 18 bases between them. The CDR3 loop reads CASSPPTTGGSYEQYF. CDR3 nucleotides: TGTGCCAGCAGTCCTCCCACAACGGGTGGCTCCTACGAGCAGTACTTC. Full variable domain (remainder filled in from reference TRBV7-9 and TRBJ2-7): DTGVSQNPRHKITKRGQNVTFRCDPISEHNRLYWYRQTLGQGPEFLTYFQNEAQLEKSRLLSDRFSAERPKGSFSTLEIQRTEQGDSAMYLCASSPPTTGGSYEQYFGPGTRLTVT.

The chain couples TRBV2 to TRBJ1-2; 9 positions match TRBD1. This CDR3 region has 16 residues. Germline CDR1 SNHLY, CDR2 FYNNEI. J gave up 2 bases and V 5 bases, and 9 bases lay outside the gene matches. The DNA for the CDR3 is TGTGCCAGCAGTAGCAGCGGACAGGGGCAAAACTATGGCTACACCTTC. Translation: CASSSSGQGQNYGYTF.

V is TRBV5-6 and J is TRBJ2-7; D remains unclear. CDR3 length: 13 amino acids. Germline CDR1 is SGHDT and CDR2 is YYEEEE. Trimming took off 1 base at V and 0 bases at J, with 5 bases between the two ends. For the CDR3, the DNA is TGTGCCAGCAGCTTGAAGAGCTCCTACGAGCAGTACTTC. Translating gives CASSLKSSYEQYF. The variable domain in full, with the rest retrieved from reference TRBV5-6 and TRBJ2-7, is DAGVTQSPTHLIKTRGQQVTLRCSPKSGHDTVSWYQQALGQGPQFIFQYYEEEERQRGNFPDRFSGHQFPNYSSELNVNALLLGDSALYLCASSLKSSYEQYFGPGTRLTVT.

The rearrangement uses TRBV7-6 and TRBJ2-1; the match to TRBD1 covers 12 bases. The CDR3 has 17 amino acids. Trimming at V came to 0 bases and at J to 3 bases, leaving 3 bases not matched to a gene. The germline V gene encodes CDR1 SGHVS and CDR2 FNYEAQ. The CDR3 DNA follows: TGTGCCAGCAGCTTAGCGGGGACAGGGGGCTTCTACAATGAGCAGTTCTTC. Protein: CASSLAGTGGFYNEQFF.

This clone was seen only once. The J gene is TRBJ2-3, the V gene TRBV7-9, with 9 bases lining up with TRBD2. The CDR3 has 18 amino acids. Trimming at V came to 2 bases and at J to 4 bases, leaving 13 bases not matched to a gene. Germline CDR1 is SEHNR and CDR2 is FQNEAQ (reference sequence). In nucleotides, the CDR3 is TGTGCCAGCAGCTTATACTCTGTGGTAGCGGGAGTTTCAGATACGCAGTATTTT. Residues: CASSLYSVVAGVSDTQYF.

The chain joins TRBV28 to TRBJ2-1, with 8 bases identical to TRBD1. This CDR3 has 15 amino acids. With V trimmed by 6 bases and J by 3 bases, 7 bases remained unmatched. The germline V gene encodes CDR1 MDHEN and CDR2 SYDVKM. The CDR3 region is CASSHDRGVYNEQFF. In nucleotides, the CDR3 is TGTGCCAGCAGCCACGACAGGGGAGTCTACAATGAGCAGTTCTTC.

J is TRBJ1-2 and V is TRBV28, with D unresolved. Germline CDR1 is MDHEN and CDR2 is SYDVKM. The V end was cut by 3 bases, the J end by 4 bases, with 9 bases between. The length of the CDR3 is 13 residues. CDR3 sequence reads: CASSLRLSYGYTF. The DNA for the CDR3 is TGTGCCAGCAGTTTGAGGCTGAGCTATGGCTACACCTTC.

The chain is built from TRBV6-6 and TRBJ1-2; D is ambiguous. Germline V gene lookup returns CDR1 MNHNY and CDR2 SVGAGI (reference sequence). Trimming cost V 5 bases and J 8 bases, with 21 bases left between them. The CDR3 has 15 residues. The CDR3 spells CASSDWRVAVGGYTF. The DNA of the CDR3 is TGTGCCAGCAGTGATTGGCGGGTCGCGGTTGGGGGCTACACCTTC.

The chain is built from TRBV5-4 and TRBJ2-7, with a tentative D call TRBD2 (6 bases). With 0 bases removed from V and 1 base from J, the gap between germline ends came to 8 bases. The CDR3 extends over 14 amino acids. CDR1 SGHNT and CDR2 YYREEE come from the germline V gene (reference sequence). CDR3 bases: TGTGCCAGCAGCTTGGCGCGGGGATCCTACGAGCAGTACTTC. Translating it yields CASSLARGSYEQYF.

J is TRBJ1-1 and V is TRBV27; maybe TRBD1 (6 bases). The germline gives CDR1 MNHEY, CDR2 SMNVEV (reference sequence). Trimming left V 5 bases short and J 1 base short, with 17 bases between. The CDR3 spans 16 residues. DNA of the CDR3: TGTGCCAGCAGTCGATCCAGGGGAGTAGAGAACACTGAAGCTTTCTTT. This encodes CASSRSRGVENTEAFF.

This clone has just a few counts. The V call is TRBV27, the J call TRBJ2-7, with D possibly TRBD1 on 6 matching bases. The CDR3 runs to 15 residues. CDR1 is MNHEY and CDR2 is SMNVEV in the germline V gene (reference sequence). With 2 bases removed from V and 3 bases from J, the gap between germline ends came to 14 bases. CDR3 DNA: TGTGCCAGCAGTTTAAACGGGGTCAGGGGCTACGAGCAGTACTTC. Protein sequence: CASSLNGVRGYEQYF.

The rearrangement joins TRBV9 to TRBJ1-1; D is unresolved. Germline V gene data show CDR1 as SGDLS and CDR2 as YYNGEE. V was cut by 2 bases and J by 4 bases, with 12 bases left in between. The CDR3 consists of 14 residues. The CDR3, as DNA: TGTGCCAGCAGCGTCGAGGCGGGCGGCACTGAAGCTTTCTTT. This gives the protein CASSVEAGGTEAFF.

Here the CDR3 DNA reads TGTGCCAGCAGCTGGGCGGGGGGGGTTACTGAAGCTTTCTTT. Amino acid sequence: CASSWAGGVTEAFF. The rearrangement uses TRBV5-6 and TRBJ1-1, with D perhaps TRBD1 (5 bases). CDR1 and CDR2 (germline): SGHDT, YYEEEE. The length of the CDR3 is 14 residues. V lost 3 bases and J lost 5, with 14 bases in between.

The CDR3, as DNA: TGTGCCAGTAGTATGGATGAGGAAACTGAAGCTTTCTTT. Amino acids: CASSMDEETEAFF. The chain carries TRBV19 and TRBJ1-1; unclear D gene. Germline V gene lookup returns CDR1 LNHDA and CDR2 SQIVND (reference sequence). The CDR3 has 13 amino acids. Trimming removed 3 bases at V and 5 bases at J, with 10 bases between.

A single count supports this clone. The CDR3 DNA reads TGTGCCAGCAGCTCGGGGGGCACTGGGACAGGGCTTAACTATGGCTACACCTTC. This gives the protein CASSSGGTGTGLNYGYTF. The V and J genes are TRBV5-4 and TRBJ1-2, with 9 bases matching TRBD1. J lost 1 base, V lost 3 bases, and 13 bases had no gene match. The V gene's germline CDR1 is SGHNT and CDR2 YYREEE (reference sequence). There are 18 residues in the CDR3.

The CDR3 DNA is TGCAGCGCCCCCGGACTAGCGAGTTACAATGAGCAGTTCTTC. Its translation: CSAPGLASYNEQFF. This chain joins TRBV29-1 and TRBJ2-1; 9 nucleotides match TRBD2. In germline, CDR1 is SQVTM, CDR2 ANQGSEA. With V trimmed by 7 bases and J by 4 bases, 8 bases remained unmatched. The length of the CDR3 is 14 residues.

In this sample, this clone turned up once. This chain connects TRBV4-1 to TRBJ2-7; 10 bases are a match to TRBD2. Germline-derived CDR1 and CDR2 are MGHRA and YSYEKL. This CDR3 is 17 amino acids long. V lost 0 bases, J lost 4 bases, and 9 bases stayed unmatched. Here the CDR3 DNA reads TGCGCCAGCAGCCAAGAGACCTTCCTAGCGGGAGAGTACGAGCAGTACTTC. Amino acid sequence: CASSQETFLAGEYEQYF.

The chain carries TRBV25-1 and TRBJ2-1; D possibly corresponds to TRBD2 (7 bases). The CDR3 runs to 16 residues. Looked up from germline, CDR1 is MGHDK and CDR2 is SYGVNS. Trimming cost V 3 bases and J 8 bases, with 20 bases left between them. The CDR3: CASSDPRGSPGDEQFF. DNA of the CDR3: TGTGCCAGCAGTGACCCGCGCGGGAGCCCAGGGGATGAGCAGTTCTTC.

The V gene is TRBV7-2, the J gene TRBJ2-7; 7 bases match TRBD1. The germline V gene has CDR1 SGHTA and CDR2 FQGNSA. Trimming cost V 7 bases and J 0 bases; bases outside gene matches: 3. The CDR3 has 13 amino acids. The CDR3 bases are TGTGCCAGCACCCGGGACAGCTCCTACGAGCAGTACTTC. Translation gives CASTRDSSYEQYF.

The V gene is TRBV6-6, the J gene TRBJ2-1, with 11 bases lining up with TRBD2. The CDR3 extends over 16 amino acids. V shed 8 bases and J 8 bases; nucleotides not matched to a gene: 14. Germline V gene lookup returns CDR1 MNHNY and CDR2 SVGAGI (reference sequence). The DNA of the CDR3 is TGTGCCAGCCACGAACCTGAACTAGCGGGAGCCCATGAGCAGTTCTTC. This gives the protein CASHEPELAGAHEQFF.